This T cell receptor (beta chain) was identified in a study of blood T cell dynamics during melanoma immunotherapy. Looking at the study overall: Patients with metastatic melanoma got pembrolizumab or nivolumab-ipilimumab as first-line care.

The CDR3 is made up of 15 amino acids. V was trimmed by 5 bases and J by 4 bases, leaving 18 bases between them. Germline CDR1 reads SEHNR; CDR2 reads FQNEAQ (reference sequence). Specified time point: pre-treatment baseline. No patient had earlier systemic cancer treatment, concurrent immunosuppressants, or another active cancer. Clones were sequenced by immunoSEQ multiplex PCR, and TCRdb holds only the in-frame ones, with some missing. The data hold 13,000 or so clones, with roughly 90% observed a single time. The clonotype comes from a human donor with melanoma. The chain links TRBV7-9 to TRBJ2-7, with D uncertain. The starting material was blood, obtained from a patient treated with checkpoint blockade. CDR3 sequence reads: CASSVYVAVRYEQYF. The CDR3 nucleotides are TGTGCCAGCAGCGTCTACGTCGCGGTGAGGTACGAGCAGTACTTC.